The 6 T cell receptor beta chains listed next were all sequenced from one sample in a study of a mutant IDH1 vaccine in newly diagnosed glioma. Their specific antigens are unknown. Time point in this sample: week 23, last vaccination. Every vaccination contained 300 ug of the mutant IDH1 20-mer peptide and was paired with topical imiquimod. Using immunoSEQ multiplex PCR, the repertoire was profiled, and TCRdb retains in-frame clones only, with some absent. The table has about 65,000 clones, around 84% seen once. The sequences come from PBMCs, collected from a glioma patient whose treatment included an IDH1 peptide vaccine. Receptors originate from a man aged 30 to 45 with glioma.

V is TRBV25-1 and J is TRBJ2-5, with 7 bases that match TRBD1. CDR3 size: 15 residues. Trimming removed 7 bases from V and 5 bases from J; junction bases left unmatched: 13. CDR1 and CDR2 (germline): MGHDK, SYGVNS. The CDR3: CASTDTGTAQETQYF. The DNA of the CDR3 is TGTGCCAGCACTGACACCGGGACAGCCCAGGAGACCCAGTACTTC.

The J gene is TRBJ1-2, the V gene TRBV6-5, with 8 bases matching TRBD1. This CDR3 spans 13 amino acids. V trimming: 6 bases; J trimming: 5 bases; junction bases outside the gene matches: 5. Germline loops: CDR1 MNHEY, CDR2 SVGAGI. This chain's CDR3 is CASSTTGEYGYTF. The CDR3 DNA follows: TGTGCCAGCAGCACGACAGGGGAGTATGGCTACACCTTC.

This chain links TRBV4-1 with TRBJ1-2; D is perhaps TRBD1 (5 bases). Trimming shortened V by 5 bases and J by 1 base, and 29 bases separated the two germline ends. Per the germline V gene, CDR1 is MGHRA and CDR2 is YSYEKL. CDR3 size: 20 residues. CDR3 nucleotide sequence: TGCGCCAGCAGCACACCTAAGCTCCGGGACGCCTCCCACCTTAACTATGGCTACACCTTC. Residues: CASSTPKLRDASHLNYGYTF.

CDR3 bases: TGCGCCAGCAGCCTTGACAGAGAAAATCAGCCCCAGCATTTT. Its protein is CASSLDRENQPQHF. This sequence joins TRBV5-1 and TRBJ1-5; D might be TRBD1 (5 bases). Germline loops: CDR1 SGHRS, CDR2 YFSETQ. Trimming removed 4 bases from V and 4 bases from J, with 12 bases in between. CDR3 length equals 14 residues.

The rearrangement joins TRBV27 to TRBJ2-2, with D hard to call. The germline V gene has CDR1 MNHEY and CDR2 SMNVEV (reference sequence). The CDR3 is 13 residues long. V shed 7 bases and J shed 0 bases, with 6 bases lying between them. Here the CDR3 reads CASTQPNTGELFF. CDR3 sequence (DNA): TGTGCCAGCACCCAACCGAACACCGGGGAGCTGTTTTTT.

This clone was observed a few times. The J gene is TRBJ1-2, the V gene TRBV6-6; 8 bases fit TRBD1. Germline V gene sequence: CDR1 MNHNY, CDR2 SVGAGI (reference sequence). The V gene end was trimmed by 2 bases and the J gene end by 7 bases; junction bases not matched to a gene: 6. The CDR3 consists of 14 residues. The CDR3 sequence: CASSYRQGAGGYTF. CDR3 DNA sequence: TGTGCCAGCAGTTACAGGCAGGGGGCCGGTGGCTACACCTTC.